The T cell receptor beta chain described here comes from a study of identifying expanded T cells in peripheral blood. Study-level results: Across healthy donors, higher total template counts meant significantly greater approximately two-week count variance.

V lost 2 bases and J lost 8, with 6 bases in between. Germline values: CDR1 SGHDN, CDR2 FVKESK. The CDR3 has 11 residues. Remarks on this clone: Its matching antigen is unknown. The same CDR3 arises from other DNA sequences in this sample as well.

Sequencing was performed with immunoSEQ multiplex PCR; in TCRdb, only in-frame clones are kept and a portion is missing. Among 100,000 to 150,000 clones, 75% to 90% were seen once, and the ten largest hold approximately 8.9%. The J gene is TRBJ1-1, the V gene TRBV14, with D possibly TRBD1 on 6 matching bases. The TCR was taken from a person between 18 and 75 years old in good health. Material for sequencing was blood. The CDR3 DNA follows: TGTGCCAGCAGCCAAACAGGGGAAGCTTTCTTT. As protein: CASSQTGEAFF. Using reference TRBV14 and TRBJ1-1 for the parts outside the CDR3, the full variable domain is EAGVTQFPSHSVIEKGQTVTLRCDPISGHDNLYWYRRVMGKEIKFLLHFVKESKQDESGMPNNRFLAERTGGTYSTLKVQPAELEDSGVYFCASSQTGEAFFGQGTRLTVV.